The rows below give T cell receptor beta chains drawn from one sample of a study of T cells in Graves' hyperthyroidism and ophthalmopathy. MiXCR was run by TCRdb on the multiplex PCR reads, yielding one entry per CDR3 protein. The table lists around 260,000 distinct CDR3 sequences, less than 30% of them singletons, with around 30% in the top ten. Sequences were obtained from blood. The receptor source for this set is a man aged 35 to 55 with Graves' hyperthyroidism that later progressed to Graves' ophthalmopathy. Each CDR3 is given with its conserved first and last residue. D genes are given only for firm matches. Rows give clone size only sometimes, using once, few, many, or a class for an expanded clone.

DNA: TGTGCCAGCAGTGAAGCGGGGAGAGAGACCCAGTACTTC
CDR3: CASSEAGRETQYF
size: many
V: TRBV6-1
J: TRBJ2-5
D: NA

DNA: TGTGCCAGCAGTTCCTCTCGACAGGGCCTTAACACTGAAGCTTTCTTT
CDR3: CASSSSRQGLNTEAFF
size: many
V: TRBV12-3/TRBV12-4
J: TRBJ1-1
D: TRBD1

DNA: TGTGCCAGCAGCCGGGACAGCAACACCATATATTTT
CDR3: CASSRDSNTIYF
size: many
V: TRBV5-6
J: TRBJ1-3
D: TRBD1

DNA: TGTGCCAGCAGTTTGCCCTCTACCTACAGGGCTCAGCCCCAGCATTTT
CDR3: CASSLPSTYRAQPQHF
size: NA
V: TRBV28
J: TRBJ1-5
D: NA

DNA: TGTGCCAGCACCACTCGGACAGGGTGGAATTCACCCCTCCACTTT
CDR3: CASTTRTGWNSPLHF
size: many
V: TRBV12-3/TRBV12-4
J: TRBJ1-6
D: TRBD1

DNA: TGTGCCAGCAGCTTAGAGGGGACAGGACCACATCAGCCCCAGCATTTT
CDR3: CASSLEGTGPHQPQHF
size: many
V: TRBV11-2
J: TRBJ1-5
D: TRBD1

DNA: TGTGCCAGCAGCTCGCAAGCGGGATGGTCCTACGAGCAGTACTTC
CDR3: CASSSQAGWSYEQYF
size: many
V: TRBV7-2
J: TRBJ2-7
D: TRBD2

DNA: TGTGCCACCAGCAGAGATGAGGGAGGTGTGGGGGAATCGGCCTACGAGCAGTACTTC
CDR3: CATSRDEGGVGESAYEQYF
size: many
V: TRBV15
J: TRBJ2-7
D: NA

DNA: TGTGCCAGCAGCCACCGAGCGGGACTGACATACGAGCAGTACTTC
CDR3: CASSHRAGLTYEQYF
size: many
V: TRBV3-1
J: TRBJ2-7
D: TRBD2

DNA: TGTGCCAGCGGCCTCGATAATAGCAATCAGCCCCAGCATTTT
CDR3: CASGLDNSNQPQHF
size: many
V: TRBV6-5
J: TRBJ1-5
D: NA

DNA: TGCAGTGCTAGTGGGACTACCTCCTATAATTCACCCCTCCACTTT
CDR3: CSASGTTSYNSPLHF
size: NA
V: TRBV20-1
J: TRBJ1-6
D: NA

DNA: TGTGCCAGCAGCCAAACTAAGACCCCCTCACGCGAGCAGTACTTC
CDR3: CASSQTKTPSREQYF
size: NA
V: TRBV14
J: TRBJ2-7
D: NA

DNA: TGTGCCAGCTCACCGCCGCAAGGCTACACCTTC
CDR3: CASSPPQGYTF
size: many
V: TRBV18
J: TRBJ1-2
D: NA

DNA: TGTGCCAGCGGTCAGGCAGGGGCTGGAAACACCATATATTTT
CDR3: CASGQAGAGNTIYF
size: NA
V: TRBV2
J: TRBJ1-3
D: NA

DNA: TGTGCCAGTAGCGGGATGGAGACCCAGTACTTC
CDR3: CASSGMETQYF
size: NA
V: TRBV6-1
J: TRBJ2-5
D: TRBD2

DNA: TGCAGTGCTAGAGACCTACTAGCCGGGGAGACCCAGTACTTC
CDR3: CSARDLLAGETQYF
size: NA
V: TRBV20-1
J: TRBJ2-5
D: NA

DNA: TGTGCCAGCAGGTGGACGGTTGAAGCTTTCTTT
CDR3: CASRWTVEAFF
size: once
V: TRBV6-1
J: TRBJ1-1
D: NA

DNA: TGCGCCAGCAGCCCTGGACAAATGAACACTGAAGCTTTCTTT
CDR3: CASSPGQMNTEAFF
size: many
V: TRBV12-3/TRBV12-4
J: TRBJ1-1
D: NA

DNA: TGTGCCAGCACCCCCGGGGGGGCGGGTGAAGCTTTCTTT
CDR3: CASTPGGAGEAFF
size: many
V: TRBV7-9
J: TRBJ1-1
D: NA

DNA: TGTGCCAGTAGTATCAGGGCCCAGCAGCTAAACACTGAAGCTTTCTTT
CDR3: CASSIRAQQLNTEAFF
size: many
V: TRBV19
J: TRBJ1-1
D: NA

DNA: TGCGCCAGCAGCCAAGATGGGACAGGGATCAGGCCTGGAAACACCATATATTTT
CDR3: CASSQDGTGIRPGNTIYF
size: many
V: TRBV4-1
J: TRBJ1-3
D: TRBD1

DNA: TGTGCCAGCAGTTTGCAGGTTAACTCGAACACTGAAGCTTTCTTT
CDR3: CASSLQVNSNTEAFF
size: NA
V: TRBV12-3/TRBV12-4
J: TRBJ1-1
D: NA

DNA: TGTGCCAGCAGCCAGGGGACAGGGGGCGAGAATACTTTCTTT
CDR3: CASSQGTGGENTFF
size: many
V: TRBV6-1
J: TRBJ1-1
D: TRBD1

DNA: TGTGCCAGCAGCTCGGACAGGGCTGGGTCTCAGCCCCAGCATTTT
CDR3: CASSSDRAGSQPQHF
size: many
V: TRBV6-2/TRBV6-3
J: TRBJ1-5
D: TRBD1

DNA: TGCAGTGTAGGGGGGGCGAACACCGGGGAGCTGTTTTTT
CDR3: CSVGGANTGELFF
size: many
V: TRBV20-1
J: TRBJ2-2
D: NA

DNA: TGTGCCATTATAACATCTAGCTTAAAGACCCAGCACTTC
CDR3: CAIITSSLKTQHF
size: many
V: TRBV6-1
J: TRBJ2-5
D: NA